The 2 T cell receptor beta chains below were found in one sample sequenced in a study of shared clonotypes between healthy human individuals. Positive CCR7 selection of CD45RO-negative cells yielded the naive CD8 cells, and terminally differentiated effector memory CD45RA+ cells were excluded. Profiling relied on immunoSEQ multiplex PCR, and the TCRdb table lists in-frame clones only, not all of them. Of under 850,000 clones in the sample, 80% to 95% were seen once. Sequences were obtained from naive CD8+ T cells sorted from blood. These receptors were collected from a man under 40 in good health.

This chain joins TRBV25-1 and TRBJ1-1, with 8 bases identical to TRBD1. The CDR3 is 12 residues long. Trimming removed 8 bases from V and 5 bases from J; junction bases left unmatched: 4. Germline values: CDR1 MGHDK, CDR2 SYGVNS. Here the CDR3 reads CASGQGGTEAFF. The CDR3 DNA sequence: TGTGCCAGCGGACAGGGTGGGACTGAAGCTTTCTTT.

The gene calls are TRBV4-1 and TRBJ2-1; no clear D gene. CDR1 and CDR2 from the germline V gene are MGHRA and YSYEKL. This CDR3 has 14 amino acids. Trimming removed 3 bases from V and 3 bases from J, with 9 bases in between. The CDR3 sequence is CASSQTESYNEQFF. The CDR3 DNA is TGCGCCAGCAGCCAGACCGAAAGCTACAATGAGCAGTTCTTC.